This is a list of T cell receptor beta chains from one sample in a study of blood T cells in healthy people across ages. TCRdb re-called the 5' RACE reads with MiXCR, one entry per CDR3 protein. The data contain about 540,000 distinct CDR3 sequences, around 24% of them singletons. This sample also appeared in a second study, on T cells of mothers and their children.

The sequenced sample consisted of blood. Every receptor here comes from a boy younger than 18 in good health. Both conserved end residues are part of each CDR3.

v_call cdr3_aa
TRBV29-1 CSVKGTVTYEQYF
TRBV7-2 CASSLNGLAGGGSYEQYF
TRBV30 CAWNRGLGWNEQFF
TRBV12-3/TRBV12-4 CASSSGTAEKLFF
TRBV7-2 CASTPYVQETQYF
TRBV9 CASSTRTASGGYTF
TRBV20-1 CSANLRATNEKLFF
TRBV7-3 CASSPDYAHYNEQYF
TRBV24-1 CATSDSTEYEQYF
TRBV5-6 CASTPTGGTQETQYF
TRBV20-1 CSASGGESYNEQFF
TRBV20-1 CSAPAGRQETQYF
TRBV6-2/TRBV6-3 CASSPTGRNTRNTIYF
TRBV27 CASRETGSYEQYF
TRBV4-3 CASSQVSRTDTQYF
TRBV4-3 CASSQSGGGDEQFF
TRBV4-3 CASSQENNEQFF
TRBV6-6 CASSYSTARFQEKLFF
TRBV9 CASSLTNRGDGNTIYF
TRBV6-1 CASSVTQGTSSMGSPLHF
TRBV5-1 CASSSQASGVTYEQYF
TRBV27 CASSYRGPSSYEQYF
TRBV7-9 CASSLGETSGRDEQYF
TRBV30 CACFPSGYGYTF
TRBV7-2 CASILGTGSTGELFF
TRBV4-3 CASSQDQGGYEKLFF
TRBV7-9 CASSPDGLETQYF
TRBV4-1 CASSQGLQVYEQYF
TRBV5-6 CASSLGRSQPQHF
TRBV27 CASSWGGETYEQYF
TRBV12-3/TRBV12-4 CASSSKAMRSEYGYTF
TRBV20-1 CSARGLAITYNEQFF
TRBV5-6 CASSPAGAGPRGTQYF
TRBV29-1 CSVAHANYGYTF
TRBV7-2 CASSLRGTEPQETQYF
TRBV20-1 CSASIRGPYEQYF
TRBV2 CASQGAGNQPQHF
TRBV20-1 CSPRDTQLETQYF
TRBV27 CASSHLDSIYEQYF
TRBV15 CATSRDLTGGYEQYF
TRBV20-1 CSARYRDQETQYF